What follows describes a single TCR beta chain. Its matching antigen is unknown. This record belongs to a study of T cell responses to AZD1222 COVID-19 vaccine. Measured with immunoSEQ multiplex PCR; TCRdb has only the in-frame clones, and not every one. The sample carries some 110,000 clones, roughly 92% recorded once. Pooling of second doses given at about 4 or about 12 weeks was done. Study-wide results and limits: Repertoires were obtained solely post-peak T cell response. With dominance at 160-218 and 743-854, vaccine-associated CD4 TCRs spanned spike.

Germline-derived CDR1 and CDR2 are MDHEN and SYDVKM. The V and J ends lost 6 bases and 1 base, in that order; junction bases with no gene match: 5. The CDR3 is 16 residues long. This clonotype originated in an adult who received the AZD1222 COVID-19 vaccine. The chain employs TRBV28 and TRBJ2-3, with 12 bases fitting TRBD2. Source: peripheral blood, taken 28 days after the second AZD1222 dose. The CDR3: CASRLAGGLGTDTQYF. The CDR3 coding sequence is TGTGCCAGCAGGCTAGCGGGAGGGCTAGGCACAGATACGCAGTATTTT.